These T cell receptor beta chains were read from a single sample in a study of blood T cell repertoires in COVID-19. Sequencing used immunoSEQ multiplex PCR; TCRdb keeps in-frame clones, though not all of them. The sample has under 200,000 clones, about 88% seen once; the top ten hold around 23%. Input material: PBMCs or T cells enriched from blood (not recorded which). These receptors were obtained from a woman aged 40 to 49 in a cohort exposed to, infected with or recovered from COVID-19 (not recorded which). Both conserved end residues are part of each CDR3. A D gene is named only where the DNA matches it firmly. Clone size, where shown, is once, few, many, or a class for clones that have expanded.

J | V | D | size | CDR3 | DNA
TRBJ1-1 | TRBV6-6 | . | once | CASSYWPRGNTEAFF | TGTGCCAGCAGTTATTGGCCCAGGGGGAACACTGAAGCTTTCTTT
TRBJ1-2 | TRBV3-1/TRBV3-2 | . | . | CASSRRGGYTF | TGTGCCAGCAGCCGCAGGGGAGGCTACACCTTC
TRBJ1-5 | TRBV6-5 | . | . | CASSLNSNQPQHF | TGTGCCAGCAGCCTAAACAGCAATCAGCCCCAGCATTTT
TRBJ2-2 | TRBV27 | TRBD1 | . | CASSPWGQPNTGELFF | TGTGCCAGCAGTCCATGGGGACAGCCAAACACCGGGGAGCTGTTTTTT
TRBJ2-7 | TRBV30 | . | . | CAWSRSGPYEQYF | TGTGCCTGGAGTCGCAGCGGCCCCTACGAGCAGTACTTC
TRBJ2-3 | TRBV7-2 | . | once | CASSLIGGSTDTQYF | TGTGCCAGCAGCTTAATCGGGGGTAGCACAGATACGCAGTATTTT
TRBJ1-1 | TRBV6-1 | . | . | CASSDRHFMNTEAFF | TGTGCCAGCAGTGACAGACACTTCATGAACACTGAAGCTTTCTTT
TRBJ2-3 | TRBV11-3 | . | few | CASSLEFSGFGTDTQYF | TGTGCCAGCAGCTTAGAATTTAGCGGCTTCGGCACAGATACGCAGTATTTT
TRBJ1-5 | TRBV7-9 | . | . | CASSLVSQPQHF | TGTGCCAGCAGCTTAGTTAGTCAGCCCCAGCATTTT
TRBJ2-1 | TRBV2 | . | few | CASRGGAGPYTNEQFF | TGTGCCAGCAGGGGGGGGGCAGGACCCTACACCAATGAGCAGTTCTTC
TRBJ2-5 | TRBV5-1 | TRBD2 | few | CASSLLAGGQETQYF | TGCGCCAGCAGCTTGCTAGCGGGGGGCCAGGAGACCCAGTACTTC
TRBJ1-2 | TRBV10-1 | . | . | CASSEDPGDGYTF | TGCGCCAGCAGTGAGGACCCGGGGGATGGCTACACCTTC
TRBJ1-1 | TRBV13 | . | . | CASSLVGAREEAFF | TGTGCCAGCAGCTTAGTAGGGGCAAGAGAGGAAGCTTTCTTT
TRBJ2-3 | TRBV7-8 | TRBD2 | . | CASSLVAGTDTQYF | TGTGCCAGCAGCTTAGTAGCGGGAACAGATACGCAGTATTTT
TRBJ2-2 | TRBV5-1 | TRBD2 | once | CASSSLAGGNTGELFF | TGCGCCAGCAGCTCTCTAGCGGGCGGGAACACCGGGGAGCTGTTTTTT
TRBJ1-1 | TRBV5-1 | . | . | CASSLTGPLNTEAFF | TGCGCCAGCAGCTTGACAGGGCCCTTGAACACTGAAGCTTTCTTT
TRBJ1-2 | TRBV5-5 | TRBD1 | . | CASSLRQGNYGYTF | TGTGCCAGCAGCTTGAGACAGGGGAACTATGGCTACACCTTC
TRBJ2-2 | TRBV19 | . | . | CATLPGGQLTGELFF | TGTGCCACCCTACCGGGGGGCCAGCTGACCGGGGAGCTGTTTTTT
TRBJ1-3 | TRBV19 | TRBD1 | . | CASSASRDSSSGNTIYF | TGTGCCAGTAGTGCAAGTCGGGACAGTTCATCTGGAAACACCATATATTTT
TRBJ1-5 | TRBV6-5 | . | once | CASSFTGFSQPQHF | TGTGCCAGCAGTTTTACAGGGTTCAGTCAGCCCCAGCATTTT
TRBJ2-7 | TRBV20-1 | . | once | CSAYDRYEQYF | TGCAGTGCTTACGACAGGTACGAGCAGTACTTC
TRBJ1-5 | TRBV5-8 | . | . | CASSLSRGAGQPQHF | TGTGCCAGCAGCTTGAGTCGCGGGGCTGGTCAGCCCCAGCATTTT
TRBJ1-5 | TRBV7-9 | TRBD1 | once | CASSATTGNNQPQHF | TGTGCCAGCAGCGCGACGACAGGGAACAATCAGCCCCAGCATTTT
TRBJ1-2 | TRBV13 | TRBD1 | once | CASSLGQGARGGYTF | TGTGCCAGCAGCTTAGGCCAGGGGGCTAGAGGTGGCTACACCTTC
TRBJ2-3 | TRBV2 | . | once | CASSPGVSTDTQYF | TGTGCCAGCAGTCCAGGCGTAAGCACAGATACGCAGTATTTT
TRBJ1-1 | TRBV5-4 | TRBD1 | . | CASSPEGTGHTEAFF | TGTGCCAGCAGCCCAGAGGGGACAGGGCACACTGAAGCTTTCTTT
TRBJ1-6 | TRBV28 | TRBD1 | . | CASSPHPVDRGNSPLHF | TGTGCCAGCAGTCCACACCCGGTCGACAGGGGAAATTCACCCCTCCACTTT
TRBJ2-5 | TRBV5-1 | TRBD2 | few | CASTLGLATETQYF | TGCGCCAGCACGTTGGGACTAGCGACAGAGACCCAGTACTTC
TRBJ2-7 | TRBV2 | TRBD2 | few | CASTLADYEQYF | TGTGCCAGCACCCTAGCGGATTACGAGCAGTACTTC
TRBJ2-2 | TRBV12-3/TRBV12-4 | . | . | CASRPPGTRELFF | TGTGCCAGCAGGCCCCCTGGGACAAGGGAGCTGTTTTTT
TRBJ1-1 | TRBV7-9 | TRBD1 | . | CASTFGTEYTEAFF | TGTGCCAGCACCTTTGGGACAGAGTACACTGAAGCTTTCTTT
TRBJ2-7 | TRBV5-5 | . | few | CASSLRQGARGLYEQYF | TGTGCCAGCAGCTTGCGACAGGGTGCACGGGGGCTCTACGAGCAGTACTTC
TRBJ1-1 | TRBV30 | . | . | CAWSVRGIRTEAFF | TGTGCCTGGAGTGTTCGGGGGATTCGCACTGAAGCTTTCTTT
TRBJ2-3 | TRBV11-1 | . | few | CASSLDSADTQYF | TGTGCCAGCAGCTTGGACAGTGCAGATACGCAGTATTTT
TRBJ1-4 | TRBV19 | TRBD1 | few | CASSWGTGAEKLFF | TGTGCCAGTAGTTGGGGGACAGGGGCTGAAAAACTGTTTTTT
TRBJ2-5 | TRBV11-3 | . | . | CASSLIRQETQYF | TGTGCCAGCAGCTTAATTAGACAAGAGACCCAGTACTTC
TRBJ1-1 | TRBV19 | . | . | CASSIDLGRMNTEAFF | TGTGCCAGTAGTATAGATCTGGGCAGAATGAACACTGAAGCTTTCTTT
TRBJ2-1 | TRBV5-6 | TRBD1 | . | CASSSGTGLLHQFF | TGTGCCAGCAGCTCCGGGACAGGGCTTCTCCACCAGTTCTTC
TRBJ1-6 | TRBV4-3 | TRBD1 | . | CASSQEGTGALISYNSPLHF | TGCGCCAGCAGCCAAGAAGGCACAGGGGCGCTCATCTCCTATAATTCACCCCTCCACTTT
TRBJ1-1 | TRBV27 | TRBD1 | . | CASSPDRGVTEAFF | TGTGCCAGCAGTCCCGACAGGGGAGTCACTGAAGCTTTCTTT
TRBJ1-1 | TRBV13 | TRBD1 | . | CASSSRDRNTEAFF | TGTGCCAGCAGCTCCCGGGACAGGAACACTGAAGCTTTCTTT
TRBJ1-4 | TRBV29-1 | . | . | CSVSSGIWATNEKLFF | TGCAGCGTTTCTTCAGGGATTTGGGCAACTAATGAAAAACTGTTTTTT
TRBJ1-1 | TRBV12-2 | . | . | CASRITPFRGMNTEAFF | TGTGCAAGTCGCATCACCCCCTTCAGGGGGATGAACACTGAAGCTTTCTTT
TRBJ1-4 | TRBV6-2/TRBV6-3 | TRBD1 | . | CASSKPGTGEEKLFF | TGTGCCAGCAGTAAACCCGGGACAGGGGAAGAAAAACTGTTTTTT
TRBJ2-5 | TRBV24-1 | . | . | CATSDFRGREETQYF | TGTGCCACCAGTGATTTCAGGGGGCGGGAGGAGACCCAGTACTTC
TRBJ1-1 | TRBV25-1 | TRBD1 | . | CASSEGQGVTFF | TGTGCCAGCAGTGAAGGACAGGGTGTAACTTTCTTT
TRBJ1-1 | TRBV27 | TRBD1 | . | CASSLGTGSNTEAFF | TGTGCCAGCAGTCTTGGGACAGGTTCGAACACTGAAGCTTTCTTT
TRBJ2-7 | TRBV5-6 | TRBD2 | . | CASSHRGDGASGSPYEQYF | TGTGCCAGCAGCCATCGGGGGGATGGGGCTAGCGGGAGTCCCTACGAGCAGTACTTC
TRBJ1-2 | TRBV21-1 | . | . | CAGGQGACGYTF | TGTGCCGGGGGACAGGGGGCCTGTGGCTACACCTTC
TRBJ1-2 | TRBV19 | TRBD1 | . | CASSQRTGPNYGYTF | TGTGCCAGTAGCCAACGGACAGGTCCTAACTATGGCTACACCTTC
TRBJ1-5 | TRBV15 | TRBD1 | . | CATSRDRVGSNQPQHF | TGTGCCACCAGCCGCGACAGGGTTGGGAGCAATCAGCCCCAGCATTTT
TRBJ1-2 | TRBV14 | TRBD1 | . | CASSQTGGESYGYTF | TGTGCCAGCAGCCAGACAGGGGGAGAGTCCTATGGCTACACCTTC
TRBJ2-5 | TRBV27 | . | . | CASSYRVEATQYF | TGTGCCAGCAGTTACAGGGTAGAGGCGACCCAGTACTTC
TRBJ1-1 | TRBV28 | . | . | CASSLAGNTEAFF | TGTGCCAGCAGTTTGGCGGGGAACACTGAAGCTTTCTTT
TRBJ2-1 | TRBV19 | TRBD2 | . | CASSIDSLAGYLYNEQFF | TGTGCCAGTAGTATAGATTCCCTAGCGGGGTACCTTTACAATGAGCAGTTCTTC